The clone carrying this TCR beta chain was recorded once. The target antigen is unknown. Sequencing used immunoSEQ multiplex PCR; TCRdb keeps in-frame clones, though not all of them. The sample contains 120,000 to 150,000 clones, approximately 86% of which appear only once. This record comes from a study of T cell responses to AZD1222 COVID-19 vaccine. Findings and limits, study-wide: White British ancestry dominated among donors, who included more females, and clonal diversity was possibly underestimated.

Germline CDR1 MDHEN, CDR2 SYDVKM. This CDR3 region has 12 residues. V gave up 8 bases and J gave up 3 bases, with 7 bases separating them. Sequenced here: peripheral blood, sampled 28 days after the second dose of the MenACWY control vaccine. This chain links TRBV28 with TRBJ1-4; D not resolved. This TCR was sampled from an adult who received the MenACWY meningococcal vaccine as a control. This CDR3 is CASLRANEKLFF. The CDR3 DNA sequence: TGTGCCAGCCTTAGGGCTAATGAAAAACTGTTTTTT.